The T cell receptor (beta chain) described here comes from a study of graft-versus-host responses after intestinal transplantation. Data came from immunoSEQ multiplex PCR; TCRdb stores just in-frame clones and leaves some out. This table has fewer than 150,000 clones, just over 90% appearing once. Of note for this clone: The antigen remains undetermined.

There are 14 residues in the CDR3. Germline CDR1 GTSNPN, CDR2 SVGIG (reference sequence). V was shortened by 6 bases and J by 5 bases, with 16 bases between the two germline ends. This chain links TRBV30 with TRBJ1-4; TRBD1 is a possible D gene (5 bases). Sequenced material: unstimulated CD4+ T cells sorted from spleen or lymph node cells, taken before intestinal transplant. This TCR was recovered from a human donor who received an intestinal transplant. CDR3 sequence reads: CACSRRGGNEKLFF. The CDR3 nucleotides read TGTGCCTGTTCTAGGCGGGGGGGAAATGAAAAACTGTTTTTT.